The clone carrying this T cell receptor beta chain was counted only a few times. Antigen unknown. These data are taken from a study of T cells after yellow fever vaccination. For the study at large: SMART-Seq v4 Ultra Low Input handled preparation of low-cell-number fractions. Whole-study results and caveats: Abundant bulk-population clonotypes could contaminate the FACS-sorted repertoires. Faster peaking, at day 5 versus 15, marked a secondary response that was weaker.

Germline CDR1 DFQATT, CDR2 SNEGSKA (reference sequence). The V end was cut by 3 bases, the J end by 6 bases, with 12 bases between. The CDR3 is made up of 12 amino acids. TCRdb redid the calling of the 5' RACE reads with MiXCR, one entry per CDR3 protein. The data show 250,000 to 300,000 distinct CDR3 sequences, with over 10% seen just once and 0.45% to 0.65% held by the top ten. Sequencing used CD4+ T cells sorted from PBMCs, obtained 45 days after the yellow fever booster vaccination. This receptor was obtained from a man aged 30-40 years who received the YFV17D yellow fever vaccine. The rearrangement links TRBV20-1 to TRBJ2-7; unclear D gene. The CDR3 loop reads CSASGTQREQYF. For the CDR3, the DNA is TGCAGTGCTAGTGGAACACAGCGCGAGCAGTACTTC.